The 18 T cell receptor beta chains listed next were all sequenced from one sample in a study of T-cell reconstitution after alpha-beta-depleted transplantation in children. Unique molecular identifiers were incorporated into the prepared TCRbeta library. Via MiXCR, TCRdb re-called the PCR reads, giving one row per CDR3 protein. The table includes a few thousand distinct CDR3 sequences, about 8.2% detected once. This material consisted of PBMCs, mostly from graft donor cells, taken 180 days after TCRalphabeta/CD19-depleted stem cell transplant. Every receptor here comes from a male patient between 2 and 9 years old who had a stem cell transplant for acute lymphoblastic leukemia, so the T cells may come from the graft donor.

This clonotype counts as medium-sized. The chain combines TRBV5-5 with TRBJ2-1; TRBD2 aligns across 7 bases. The CDR3 extends over 17 amino acids. The V segment lost 1 base and the J segment 0 bases; nucleotides outside the gene matches: 7. In germline, CDR1 is SGHKS, CDR2 YYEKEE (reference sequence). The CDR3, as DNA: TGTGCCAGCAGCTTGTATTGGGGCGGGAGCTCCTACAATGAGCAGTTCTTC. It translates to CASSLYWGGSSYNEQFF. The variable domain in full, completed from reference TRBV5-5 and TRBJ2-1, reads DAGVTQSPTHLIKTRGQQVTLRCSPISGHKSVSWYQQVLGQGPQFIFQYYEKEERGRGNFPDRFSARQFPNYSSELNVNALLLGDSALYLCASSLYWGGSSYNEQFFGPGTRLTVL.

This clonotype has ten or more counts. The chain uses TRBV11-3 and TRBJ2-5; D gene ambiguous. From germline, CDR1 is SGHNT and CDR2 YENEEA. The CDR3 covers 12 residues. The germline V and J ends were trimmed by 5 bases and 7 bases, with 11 bases remaining between them. DNA for the CDR3: TGTGCCAGCAGCCCCTATCGGGTGACCCAGTACTTC. Translating it yields CASSPYRVTQYF.

Ten or more counts support this clonotype. The chain carries TRBV20-1 and TRBJ2-5; D gene unclear. The V gene's germline CDR1 is DFQATT and CDR2 SNEGSKA (reference sequence). This CDR3 contains 11 residues. The chain's CDR3 is CSTVFQETQYF. The CDR3 bases are TGCAGCACAGTGTTCCAAGAGACCCAGTACTTC.

This clonotype was seen repeatedly, ten times or more. The chain recombines TRBV5-1 with TRBJ2-5; D is possibly TRBD1 (5 bases). The CDR3 spans 15 residues. Trimming left V 0 bases short and J 2 bases short, with 11 bases between. Looked up from germline, CDR1 is SGHRS and CDR2 is YFSETQ. The CDR3 nucleotides are TGCGCCAGCAGCTTGGCCGGTCAGGGACAAGAGACCCAGTACTTC. It specifies CASSLAGQGQETQYF.

This clonotype has ten or more counts. V and J are TRBV11-3 and TRBJ1-6; tentative D call: TRBD1 (6 bases). This CDR3 spans 14 amino acids. Germline CDR1 is SGHNT and CDR2 is YENEEA. V was shortened by 6 bases and J by 10 bases, with 16 bases between the two germline ends. In DNA form, the CDR3 reads TGTGCCAGCAGTATCGGAAGTGGGGGCTCACCCCTCCACTTT. It encodes CASSIGSGGSPLHF.

This clonotype was counted ten times or more. The chain links TRBV7-9 to TRBJ1-2, with D unclear. Germline lookup yields CDR1 SEHNR and CDR2 FQNEAQ (reference sequence). The length of the CDR3 is 16 residues. V was trimmed by 4 bases and J by 5 bases, leaving 20 bases between them. The chain's CDR3 is CASSSFLRTEGYGYTF. For the CDR3, the DNA is TGTGCCAGCAGCTCGTTCTTGCGGACGGAGGGATATGGCTACACCTTC. The complete variable domain, with remaining parts taken from reference TRBV7-9 and TRBJ1-2, reads DTGVSQNPRHKITKRGQNVTFRCDPISEHNRLYWYRQTLGQGPEFLTYFQNEAQLEKSRLLSDRFSAERPKGSFSTLEIQRTEQGDSAMYLCASSSFLRTEGYGYTFGSGTRLTVV.

The sample holds many counts of this clonotype. This rearrangement joins TRBV4-2 to TRBJ2-3; 9 nucleotides line up with TRBD2. V gave up 0 bases and J gave up 2 bases; unmatched junction bases: 9. The CDR3 is 18 amino acids. CDR1 is LGHNA, CDR2 YNFKEQ, per germline. The CDR3 DNA is TGTGCCAGCAGCCAAGATCTGGGACTAGCTTGGGACACAGATACGCAGTATTTT. This translates into CASSQDLGLAWDTDTQYF.

This clonotype showed up just a few times. The chain is built from TRBV28 and TRBJ2-2, with TRBD1 matching over 7 bases. The J segment lost 1 base and the V segment lost 5 bases, leaving 7 bases of the junction unmatched. The CDR3 totals 16 residues. Per the germline V gene, CDR1 is MDHEN and CDR2 is SYDVKM. The CDR3 loop is CASSLTGLVNTGELFF. DNA of the CDR3: TGTGCCAGCAGTCTGACAGGGCTTGTGAACACCGGGGAGCTGTTTTTT.

By share, this clonotype ranks as large (0.1 to 1%). V usage is TRBV28 and J usage is TRBJ2-3, with 8 bases matching TRBD2. CDR3 length: 18 amino acids. The V gene end was trimmed by 7 bases and the J gene end by 1 base; junction bases not matched to a gene: 16. CDR1 is MDHEN, CDR2 SYDVKM, per germline. CDR3 residues: CASTRHPSGRRGTDTQYF. The CDR3 bases are TGTGCCAGCACCCGACACCCTAGCGGGCGGAGGGGCACAGATACGCAGTATTTT.

This sequence joins TRBV5-4 and TRBJ2-3; the D gene could be TRBD1 or TRBD2 (6 bases each). The germline V gene has CDR1 SGHNT and CDR2 YYREEE (reference sequence). There are 15 residues in the CDR3. V gave up 3 bases and J gave up 6 bases, with 17 bases separating them. Here the CDR3 DNA reads TGTGCCAGCAGCTCCCCAGGGGCGGGAAGGGATACGCAGTATTTT. This gives the protein CASSSPGAGRDTQYF.

This clonotype was picked up many times. The V call is TRBV19, the J call TRBJ1-2; D is uncertain. CDR3 size: 13 residues. The V and J ends lost 6 bases and 2 bases respectively, with 10 bases between them. Germline-derived CDR1 and CDR2 are LNHDA and SQIVND (reference sequence). The CDR3 here is CASRDFLNYGYTF. In DNA, the CDR3 is TGTGCCAGTAGGGACTTCCTCAACTATGGCTACACCTTC.

The CDR3 loop reads CAGRTGTSNTGELFF. CDR3 nucleotide sequence: TGTGCCGGTCGGACTGGGACTTCGAACACCGGGGAGCTGTTTTTT. The rearrangement uses TRBV30 and TRBJ2-2; a possible D gene is TRBD2 (6 bases). This CDR3 is built from 15 residues. V dropped 8 bases and J dropped 0 bases, with 16 bases sitting between them. CDR1 GTSNPN and CDR2 SVGIG come from the germline V gene (reference sequence).

This clonotype was recorded many times. The chain recombines TRBV7-9 with TRBJ1-2, with TRBD1 matching over 7 bases. Trimming cost V 5 bases and J 7 bases; bases outside gene matches: 10. In germline, CDR1 is SEHNR, CDR2 FQNEAQ (reference sequence). This CDR3 has 14 amino acids. CDR3: CASSRDSPGGGYTF. The CDR3 bases are TGTGCCAGCAGCCGGGACAGCCCTGGAGGTGGCTACACCTTC.

By share, this clonotype counts as medium-sized. The chain employs TRBV29-1 and TRBJ2-3, with TRBD1 as a possible D gene (6 bases). V was cut by 3 bases and J by 4 bases, with 11 bases left in between. The length of the CDR3 is 13 residues. Germline V gene lookup returns CDR1 SQVTM and CDR2 ANQGSEA. The CDR3 region is CSVDPGVPDTQYF. CDR3 bases: TGCAGCGTTGACCCAGGGGTCCCAGATACGCAGTATTTT.

The sample holds many counts of this clonotype. The chain combines TRBV25-1 with TRBJ1-1; D unclear. This CDR3 contains 14 residues. Between the trimmed V and J ends, which lost 7 bases and 1 base, there was a span of 13 bases. CDR1 MGHDK and CDR2 SYGVNS come from the germline V gene. CDR3 DNA: TGTGCCAGCACCCCCGGGCTACGGAACACTGAAGCTTTCTTT. Its protein product is CASTPGLRNTEAFF.

The table lists this clonotype with many counts. The chain combines TRBV10-2 with TRBJ2-1; no reliable D call. The CDR3 is 14 amino acids. Germline CDR1 reads WSHSY; CDR2 reads SAAADI. Trimming pared 2 bases from V and 0 bases from J, leaving 5 bases between. CDR3 bases: TGCGCCAGCAGTGAGACGGGCTCCTACAATGAGCAGTTCTTC. Amino acid sequence: CASSETGSYNEQFF.

This clonotype showed up many times. V is TRBV7-9 and J is TRBJ1-1, with D perhaps matching TRBD1 (5 bases). Per germline, CDR1 SEHNR and CDR2 FQNEAQ (reference sequence). Trimming stripped 6 bases from V and 1 base from J, with 15 bases between. The CDR3 sequence is 15 residues long. DNA of the CDR3: TGTGCCAGCAGATCCCGGGCAGGGCGGAACACTGAAGCTTTCTTT. It encodes CASRSRAGRNTEAFF.

This clonotype was counted once. The V gene is TRBV28, the J gene TRBJ2-2, with TRBD1 identical over 10 bases. Germline values: CDR1 MDHEN, CDR2 SYDVKM. This CDR3 region has 15 residues. V lost 5 bases, J lost 4 bases, and 4 bases stayed unmatched. CDR3 in amino acids: CASSVDRGTTGELFF. CDR3 in DNA: TGTGCCAGCAGTGTGGACAGGGGGACCACCGGGGAGCTGTTTTTT. Based on the CDR3 plus reference TRBV28 and TRBJ2-2, the full variable domain is DVKVTQSSRYLVKRTGEKVFLECVQDMDHENMFWYRQDPGLGLRLIYFSYDVKMKEKGDIPEGYSVSREKKERFSLILESASTNQTSMYLCASSVDRGTTGELFFGEGSRLTVL.